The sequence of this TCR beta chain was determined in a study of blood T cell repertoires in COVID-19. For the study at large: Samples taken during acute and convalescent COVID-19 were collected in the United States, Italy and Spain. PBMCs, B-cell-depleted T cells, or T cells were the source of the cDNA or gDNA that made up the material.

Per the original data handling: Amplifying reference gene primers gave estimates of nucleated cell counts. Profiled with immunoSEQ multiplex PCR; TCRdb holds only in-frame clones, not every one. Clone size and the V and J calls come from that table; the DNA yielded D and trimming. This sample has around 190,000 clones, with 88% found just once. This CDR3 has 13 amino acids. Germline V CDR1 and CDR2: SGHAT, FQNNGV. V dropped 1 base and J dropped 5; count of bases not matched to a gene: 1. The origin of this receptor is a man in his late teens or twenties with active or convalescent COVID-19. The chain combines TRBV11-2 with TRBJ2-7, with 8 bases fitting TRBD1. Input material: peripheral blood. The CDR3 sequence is CASSLGQGNEQYF. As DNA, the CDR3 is TGTGCCAGCAGCTTAGGACAGGGGAACGAGCAGTACTTC.